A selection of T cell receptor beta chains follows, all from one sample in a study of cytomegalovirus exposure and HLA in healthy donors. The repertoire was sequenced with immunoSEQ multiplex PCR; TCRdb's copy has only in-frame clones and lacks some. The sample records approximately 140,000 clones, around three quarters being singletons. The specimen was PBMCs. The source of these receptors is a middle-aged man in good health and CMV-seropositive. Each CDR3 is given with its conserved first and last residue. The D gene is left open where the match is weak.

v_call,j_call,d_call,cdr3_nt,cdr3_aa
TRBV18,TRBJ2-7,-,TGTGCCAGCTCCCCTGACCGTAGCGGCCCGGGGGAGCAGTACTTC,CASSPDRSGPGEQYF
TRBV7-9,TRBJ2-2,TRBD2,TGTGCCAGCAGCTCGCCGGGGGGTCTCGACACCGGGGAGCTGTTTTTT,CASSSPGGLDTGELFF
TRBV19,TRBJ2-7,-,TGTGCCAGTAGTACCCAAACGACAGGCACCTACGAGCAGTACTTC,CASSTQTTGTYEQYF
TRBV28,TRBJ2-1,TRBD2,TGTGCCAGCAGGTATAGAACTAGCGGGGGCCCTAGCTCCTACAATGAGCAGTTCTTC,CASRYRTSGGPSSYNEQFF
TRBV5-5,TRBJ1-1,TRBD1,TGTGCCAGCAGCCCTCTGGGGGACAGGGGGAACACTGAAGCTTTCTTT,CASSPLGDRGNTEAFF
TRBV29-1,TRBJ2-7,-,TGCAGCGTTGGTACAGGACCAAACTACGAGCAGTACTTC,CSVGTGPNYEQYF
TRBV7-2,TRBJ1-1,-,TGTGCCAGCAGCGGGGGGGTGAACACTGAAGCTTTCTTT,CASSGGVNTEAFF
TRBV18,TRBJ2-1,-,TGTGCCAGCTCACCTTCGTCTAGCAATGAGCAGTTCTTC,CASSPSSSNEQFF
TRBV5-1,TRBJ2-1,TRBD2,TGCGCCAGCAGCTCCCCTTCGGGAGGCTACAATGAGCAGTTCTTC,CASSSPSGGYNEQFF
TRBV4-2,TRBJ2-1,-,TGTGCCAGCAGCCAAGTAAGAGGGGGGGGCAATGAGCAGTTCTTC,CASSQVRGGGNEQFF
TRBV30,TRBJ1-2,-,TGTGCCTGTTATGCTAACTATGGCTACACCTTC,CACYANYGYTF
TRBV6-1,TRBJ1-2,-,TGTGCCAGCAGTGAAAATACAGGGACAACCTATGGCTACACCTTC,CASSENTGTTYGYTF
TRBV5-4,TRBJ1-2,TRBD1,TGTGCCAGCAGCTCTGGACAGGGGTGGGACTATGGCTACACCTTC,CASSSGQGWDYGYTF
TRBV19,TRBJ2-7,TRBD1,TGTGCCAGTAGTATAGCAGGACAGGGATCCTACGAGCAGTACTTC,CASSIAGQGSYEQYF
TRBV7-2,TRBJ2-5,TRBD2,TGTGCCAGCAGCGCGGGTAGCGGGGGGTCTGACCAAGAGACCCAGTACTTC,CASSAGSGGSDQETQYF
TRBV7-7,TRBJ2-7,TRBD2,TGTGCTAGCAGCTTTCGGGAGGGTACCTCCTACGAGCAGTACTTC,CASSFREGTSYEQYF
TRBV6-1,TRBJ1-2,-,TGTGCCAGCAGTGAAGCGCTTCAAGGGGTATCTGGCTACACCTTC,CASSEALQGVSGYTF